The T cell receptor (beta chain) described here comes from a study of radiotherapy plus CTLA-4 blockade in lung cancer. The data were produced by immunoSEQ multiplex PCR, yet TCRdb's version contains in-frame clones alone and is incomplete. The sample has 70,000 to 90,000 clones, less than 85% seen once. With 4 bases clipped from V and 0 bases from J, the junction kept 7 bases outside the gene matches. Looked up from germline, CDR1 is KGHSH and CDR2 is LQKENI. The CDR3 contains 17 residues. The sequencing used peripheral blood, collected from a patient treated with radiotherapy plus ipilimumab. The V call is TRBV18, the J call TRBJ2-1; 9 positions agree with TRBD2. The TCR originated in a human donor with non-small cell lung cancer who had stable disease on radiotherapy plus ipilimumab. The CDR3 loop reads CASSQSRAGGSYNEQFF. Written as DNA, the CDR3 is TGTGCCAGCTCACAGTCACGAGCGGGAGGCTCCTACAATGAGCAGTTCTTC.